This T cell receptor beta chain was identified in a study of T cell changes during pregnancy in multiple sclerosis. Germline CDR1 reads MDHEN; CDR2 reads SYDVKM. The CDR3 has 17 residues. Losses at the gene ends were 10 bases for V and 9 bases for J; bases not matched to a gene: 25. Here immunoSEQ multiplex PCR was the method, and the copy in TCRdb shows in-frame clones only, minus some. The repertoire holds around 100,000 clones, with about 90% as singletons. The V call is TRBV28, the J call TRBJ2-7, with 9 bases matching TRBD2. The material was peripheral blood, obtained in the second trimester of pregnancy. The TCR comes from a female donor with multiple sclerosis, enrolled in a pregnancy study. The CDR3 sequence is CATNPPLAGDYTRGQYF. CDR3 coding DNA: TGTGCCACAAACCCCCCACTAGCGGGTGATTATACTAGAGGGCAGTACTTC.